This TCR beta chain came from a study of shared clonotypes between healthy human individuals. Across the study: There were three CD4 naive, three CD4 memory, two CD8 naive and one CD8 memory plates per donor. General study points: It was anticipated that sequencing depth would influence how many clonotypes donors shared. Represented diversity, genetic and exposure-history alike, was limited by few donors. In general, naive subsets displayed greater estimated richness than memory subsets did.

CD45RO-negative CD8 cells positively selected for CCR7 made up the naive population, which excluded terminally differentiated effector memory CD45RA+ cells. Notes on this clone: The antigen is undetermined.

Method: immunoSEQ multiplex PCR; TCRdb's copy keeps in-frame clones and lacks some. This sample has about 800,000 clones; around 96% occur once, and the top ten carry over 0.2%. Sequencing used naive CD8+ T cells sorted from blood. The source of this sequence is a man aged 30-40 years in good health.

The CDR3 reads CASSPGQSYEQYF. CDR3 bases: TGCGCCAGCAGCCCGGGACAGTCGTACGAGCAGTACTTC. The rearrangement uses TRBV4-3 and TRBJ2-7; 7 bases are a match to TRBD1. Germline V gene data show CDR1 as LGHNA and CDR2 as YSLEER. The CDR3 is 13 residues long. J gave up 4 bases and V 4 bases, and 4 bases lay outside the gene matches.